The 20 T cell receptor beta chains below were found in one sample sequenced in a study of T cell repertoires in cytomegalovirus infection. Each CDR3 protein is one row after TCRdb ran MiXCR on the reads. The sample shows a few hundred thousand distinct CDR3 sequences, over 8% of them seen only once. Sequenced material: PBMCs. The source is a human donor in good health (CMV status not recorded). Some clones in this sample may be carry-over from other donors' samples.

This clonotype was detected only a few times. This chain uses TRBV19 with TRBJ2-3; TRBD1 agrees at 7 bases. CDR3 length equals 14 residues. Trimming took 1 base from V and 6 from J; bases not matched to a gene: 4. The V gene's germline CDR1 is LNHDA and CDR2 SQIVND (reference sequence). The CDR3 nucleotides read TGTGCCAGTAGTATAGGACAGGGTGCGGATACGCAGTATTTT. It encodes CASSIGQGADTQYF. Based on the CDR3 plus reference TRBV19 and TRBJ2-3, the full variable domain is DGGITQSPKYLFRKEGQNVTLSCEQNLNHDAMYWYRQDPGQGLRLIYYSQIVNDFQKGDIAEGYSVSREKKESFPLTVTSAQKNPTAFYLCASSIGQGADTQYFGPGTRLTVL.

This clonotype was detected many times. The V call is TRBV7-2, the J call TRBJ1-6, with 8 nucleotides matching TRBD1. Germline V gives CDR1 SGHTA, CDR2 FQGNSA. This CDR3 contains 16 residues. With 2 bases clipped from V and 7 bases from J, the junction kept 7 bases outside the gene matches. The CDR3 DNA sequence: TGTGCCAGCAGCTTAAGAGTAAACAGGGGGAATTCACCCCTCCACTTT. This encodes CASSLRVNRGNSPLHF. Filled out from reference TRBV7-2 and TRBJ1-6, the complete variable domain reads GAGVSQSPSNKVTEKGKDVELRCDPISGHTALYWYRQSLGQGLEFLIYFQGNSAPDKSGLPSDRFSAERTGGSVSTLTIQRTQQEDSAVYLCASSLRVNRGNSPLHFGNGTRLTVT.

This clonotype occurred many times. This CDR3 is CASSLKGTAVEAFF. In nucleotides, the CDR3 is TGTGCCAGCAGCTTAAAGGGGACAGCGGTTGAAGCTTTCTTT. This chain links TRBV7-2 with TRBJ1-1; 7 bases are a match to TRBD1. The CDR3 has 14 residues. CDR1 SGHTA and CDR2 FQGNSA come from the germline V gene. J was trimmed by 7 bases and V by 2 bases; bases with no gene match: 7.

There are many counts of this clonotype. This rearrangement joins TRBV5-6 to TRBJ2-3; TRBD2 matches 9 bases. Unmatched junction bases numbered 9, after V lost 3 bases and J lost 1 base. The CDR3 is 17 amino acids. Germline CDR1 and CDR2: SGHDT and YYEEEE. The CDR3 sequence is CASSSRLIAGGTDTQYF. The CDR3 DNA reads TGTGCCAGCAGCTCACGACTGATAGCGGGGGGCACAGATACGCAGTATTTT.

This clonotype showed up just a few times. The chain combines TRBV6-1 with TRBJ2-2; perhaps TRBD2 as D (7 bases). The germline V gene has CDR1 MNHNS and CDR2 SASEGT. Trimming took off 6 bases at V and 0 bases at J, with 17 bases between the two ends. There are 17 residues in the CDR3. The CDR3 DNA sequence: TGTGCCAGCAGGCGGGGGCGACAGACGACGAACACCGGGGAGCTGTTTTTT. Protein product: CASRRGRQTTNTGELFF.

This clonotype has only a few counts. This chain connects TRBV5-1 to TRBJ2-7, with a weak D call TRBD1 (6 bases). Germline lookup yields CDR1 SGHRS and CDR2 YFSETQ. The CDR3 extends over 15 amino acids. The V and J ends lost 1 base and 1 base respectively, with 12 bases between them. The CDR3 DNA reads TGCGCCAGCAGCTTGATCACAGGGCCTTCCTACGAGCAGTACTTC. Amino acids: CASSLITGPSYEQYF.

Turning to this clonotype: At one end, the junction sequence differs from germline, possibly due to a read error. V usage is TRBV10-3 and J usage is TRBJ2-5; TRBD1 matches at 9 bases. This CDR3 has 13 amino acids. Germline V lookup: CDR1 ENHRY, CDR2 SYGVKD. CDR3 nucleotide sequence: TGTGCCATCAGCGGACAGGGGCAAGAGACCCAGAACTTC. Its protein product is CAISGQGQETQNF.

This clonotype was picked up many times. This chain links TRBV12-3 or TRBV12-4 with TRBJ2-1; D gene uncertain. The V end was cut by 6 bases, the J end by 7 bases, with 10 bases between. This CDR3 comprises 12 residues. For the CDR3, the DNA is TGTGCCAGCAGGAGAGCCCGAAATGAGCAGTTCTTC. This translates into CASRRARNEQFF.

The sample holds many counts of this clonotype. The rearrangement uses TRBV7-8 and TRBJ2-7; 9 bases line up with TRBD1. V shed 7 bases and J 1 base; nucleotides not matched to a gene: 8. Germline CDR1 SGHVS, CDR2 FQNEAQ. This CDR3 region has 15 residues. CDR3 in amino acids: CASTLSGQGSYEQYF. The CDR3 nucleotides read TGTGCCAGCACCTTGTCGGGACAGGGTTCCTACGAGCAGTACTTC. The whole variable domain, remainder taken from reference TRBV7-8 and TRBJ2-7, is GAGVSQSPRYKVAKRGQDVALRCDPISGHVSLFWYQQALGQGPEFLTYFQNEAQLDKSGLPSDRFFAERPEGSVSTLKIQRTQQEDSAVYLCASTLSGQGSYEQYFGPGTRLTVT.

This clonotype was seen at least ten times. The V call is TRBV7-9, the J call TRBJ2-2; perhaps TRBD1 as D (6 bases). V dropped 5 bases and J dropped 8 bases, with 12 bases sitting between them. In germline, CDR1 is SEHNR, CDR2 FQNEAQ (reference sequence). This CDR3 contains 13 residues. In DNA form, the CDR3 reads TGTGCCAGCAGCCCGGACAGACGAGGGGAGCTGTTTTTT. Protein sequence: CASSPDRRGELFF. The whole variable domain, remainder taken from reference TRBV7-9 and TRBJ2-2, is DTGVSQNPRHKITKRGQNVTFRCDPISEHNRLYWYRQTLGQGPEFLTYFQNEAQLEKSRLLSDRFSAERPKGSFSTLEIQRTEQGDSAMYLCASSPDRRGELFFGEGSRLTVL.

This clonotype was detected ten times or more. The chain has TRBV7-3 and TRBJ2-3; the D is unclear. Trimming stripped 4 bases from V and 2 bases from J, with 7 bases between. This CDR3 comprises 13 residues. Looked up from germline, CDR1 is SGHTA and CDR2 is FQGTGA. CDR3 sequence (DNA): TGTGCCAGCAGCTCCCTTCCCACAGATACGCAGTATTTT. Its translation is CASSSLPTDTQYF. Full variable domain (rest looked up from reference TRBV7-3 and TRBJ2-3): GAGVSQTPSNKVTEKGKYVELRCDPISGHTALYWYRQSLGQGPEFLIYFQGTGAADDSGLPNDRFFAVRPEGSVSTLKIQRTERGDSAVYLCASSSLPTDTQYFGPGTRLTVL.

This clonotype was counted at least ten times. The chain is built from TRBV7-6 and TRBJ2-1; TRBD2 matches 12 bases. The CDR3 covers 15 residues. Germline trimming cut 4 bases from V and 4 bases from J; bases unmatched to any gene: 2. The germline V gene encodes CDR1 SGHVS and CDR2 FNYEAQ. The CDR3 loop is CASSSTSGGYNEQFF. The DNA of the CDR3 is TGTGCCAGCAGCTCGACTAGCGGGGGTTACAATGAGCAGTTCTTC. The entire variable domain, with the rest obtained from reference TRBV7-6 and TRBJ2-1, is as follows: GAGVSQSPRYKVTKRGQDVALRCDPISGHVSLYWYRQALGQGPEFLTYFNYEAQQDKSGLPNDRFSAERPEGSISTLTIQRTEQRDSAMYRCASSSTSGGYNEQFFGPGTRLTVL.

This clonotype has at least ten counts. This chain connects TRBV7-2 to TRBJ1-2, with D hard to call. CDR3 size: 13 residues. V was clipped by 5 bases and J by 3 bases, with 10 bases between them. Germline CDR1 reads SGHTA; CDR2 reads FQGNSA. The DNA for the CDR3 is TGTGCCAGCAGCCCGAGCAAGGACTATGGCTACACCTTC. Residues: CASSPSKDYGYTF.

This clonotype was observed at least ten times. The rearrangement links TRBV7-9 to TRBJ1-5; no reliable D call. Germline V lookup: CDR1 SEHNR, CDR2 FQNEAQ (reference sequence). Trimming removed 1 base from V and 7 bases from J, with 5 bases in between. The CDR3 contains 12 residues. CDR3 sequence (DNA): TGTGCCAGCAGCTTAGGGACGCAGCCCCAGCATTTT. Protein: CASSLGTQPQHF.

A word on this clonotype: A much larger clone is a single base away; this may be a read error. The rearrangement uses TRBV7-2 and TRBJ2-2, with D maybe TRBD2 (6 bases). Trimming removed 6 bases at V and 12 bases at J, with 14 bases between. This CDR3 comprises 12 residues. CDR1 is SGHTA, CDR2 FQGNSA, per germline. The DNA of the CDR3 is TGTGCCAGCAGACTAGCTCCGGGGAAGCTGTTTTTT. This translates into CASRLAPGKLFF.

This rearrangement joins TRBV5-4 to TRBJ1-1; perhaps TRBD1 as D (5 bases). CDR3 size: 18 residues. The V end lost 5 bases, the J end lost 0 bases, and 23 bases lay between the germline ends. Looked up from germline, CDR1 is SGHNT and CDR2 is YYREEE (reference sequence). The DNA of the CDR3 is TGTGCCAGCAGGCCCGGGACCCCGACTGGGCTCATGAACACTGAAGCTTTCTTT. Its protein is CASRPGTPTGLMNTEAFF.

This clonotype has at least ten counts. This chain connects TRBV7-2 to TRBJ1-1; maybe TRBD1 (5 bases). There are 15 residues in the CDR3. Germline CDR1 and CDR2: SGHTA and FQGNSA. V shed 0 bases and J shed 5 bases, with 13 bases lying between them. The CDR3 here is CASSLAAGGGTEAFF. The CDR3 nucleotides are TGTGCCAGCAGCTTAGCTGCGGGGGGAGGGACTGAAGCTTTCTTT.

This clonotype was counted at least ten times. The chain couples TRBV20-1 to TRBJ1-3, with 9 nucleotides matching TRBD1. Germline values: CDR1 DFQATT, CDR2 SNEGSKA (reference sequence). The V gene end was trimmed by 3 bases and the J gene end by 2 bases; junction bases not matched to a gene: 5. This CDR3 has 15 amino acids. CDR3 DNA sequence: TGCAGTGCTAGTACGACAGGGGGTACTGGAAACACCATATATTTT. Protein sequence: CSASTTGGTGNTIYF.

V gene TRBV5-5 combines with J gene TRBJ1-2; no clear D gene. The germline V gene encodes CDR1 SGHKS and CDR2 YYEKEE (reference sequence). V lost 3 bases and J lost 0, with 9 bases in between. This CDR3 is 14 amino acids long. The CDR3 DNA reads TGTGCCAGCAGCTCCGATGATACTAACTATGGCTACACCTTC. This gives the protein CASSSDDTNYGYTF.

This clonotype was counted ten times or more. This chain joins TRBV15 and TRBJ1-4, with D hard to call. Germline-derived CDR1 and CDR2 are LNHNV and YYDKDF (reference sequence). Between the trimmed V and J ends, which lost 3 bases and 0 bases, there was a span of 5 bases. This CDR3 has 14 amino acids. Written as DNA, the CDR3 is TGTGCCACCAGCAGTCCTGCAACTAATGAAAAACTGTTTTTT. Translated, it gives CATSSPATNEKLFF.